Following are 24 T cell receptor beta chains from one sample sequenced in a study of glioma-infiltrating T cells. The iRepertoire nested amplicon-rescue multiplex PCR amplified TCR alpha and beta CDR3s from RNA. TCRdb independently ran MiXCR on the multiplex PCR reads; one entry per CDR3 protein. The data show 150,000 to 200,000 distinct CDR3 sequences, roughly two fifths seen once. Sequenced sample: glioma tissue, nonneoplastic brain tissue, or PBMCs (not recorded which). These receptors came from a human donor with low-grade glioma or glioblastoma, undergoing nonglioma brain surgery, or in good health (not recorded which).

The genes are TRBV5-5 and TRBJ2-1; TRBD2 aligns across 8 bases. Germline V gene sequence: CDR1 SGHKS, CDR2 YYEKEE (reference sequence). V lost 1 base to trimming and J lost 4 bases; unmatched junction nucleotides: 7. The CDR3 length is 16 residues. The DNA of the CDR3 is TGTGCCAGCAGCTTGCCAGCGGGAGCTGGATACAATGAGCAGTTCTTC. Amino acids: CASSLPAGAGYNEQFF.

There are many counts of this clonotype. The rearrangement joins TRBV15 to TRBJ1-1; D uncertain. There are 15 residues in the CDR3. Germline V lookup: CDR1 LNHNV, CDR2 YYDKDF (reference sequence). The ends were cut back, 0 bases at V and 6 bases at J, with 14 bases in the middle. Written as DNA, the CDR3 is TGTGCCACCAGCAGAGATCTTGAGAAGTTCTCTGAAGCTTTCTTT. Protein sequence: CATSRDLEKFSEAFF.

This clonotype was observed at least ten times. The rearrangement uses TRBV6-1 and TRBJ1-1, with a weak D call TRBD1 (5 bases). Trimming pared 5 bases from V and 0 bases from J, leaving 13 bases between. Germline CDR1 reads MNHNS; CDR2 reads SASEGT. The CDR3 totals 15 residues. CDR3 in amino acids: CASSYGSGLNTEAFF. CDR3 sequence (DNA): TGTGCCAGCAGTTATGGGTCAGGGCTGAACACTGAAGCTTTCTTT.

The table lists this clonotype with a few counts. V and J are TRBV28 and TRBJ2-5, with TRBD1 matching over 11 bases. The CDR3 is 15 amino acids. Trimming at V came to 5 bases and at J to 7 bases, leaving 9 bases not matched to a gene. Germline V gene sequence: CDR1 MDHEN, CDR2 SYDVKM. CDR3 DNA: TGTGCCAGCAGTCGCGGGGACAGGGGGTACGGGACCCAGTACTTC. It translates to CASSRGDRGYGTQYF.

As for this clonotype: A much bigger clone sits one base away, suggesting this may be a read error. The V gene is TRBV7-3, the J gene TRBJ2-5; D perhaps matches TRBD1 (5 bases). From germline, CDR1 is SGHTA and CDR2 FQGTGA. This CDR3 is built from 13 residues. CDR3 amino acids: CASRQGVGETQYF. The CDR3 DNA reads as TGCGCCAGCAGACAAGGGGTGGGCGAGACCCAGTACTTC.

In regard to this clonotype: The junction departs from the called germline gene at one end, perhaps through a read error. V and J are TRBV27 and TRBJ2-7; TRBD2 matches at 13 bases. This CDR3 region has 16 residues. Germline values: CDR1 MNHEY, CDR2 SMNVEV (reference sequence). CDR3 bases: TGTGCCAGCAGTTTGGCCCCCGGGACTAGCGGGAACGAGCAGCACTTC. Translation gives CASSLAPGTSGNEQHF.

Of note for this clonotype: The junction departs from germline at one end; a sequencing error may be responsible. Here the CDR3 DNA reads TGCAGCGTCACCCTTCAAGTAGATCCCTGGAGGCCCCAGCACTTT. As protein: CSVTLQVDPWRPQHF. J is TRBJ1-5 and V is TRBV29-1; D uncertain. The CDR3 sequence is 15 residues long. Germline-derived CDR1 and CDR2 are SQVTM and ANQGSEA. Together with reference TRBV29-1 and TRBJ1-5, the CDR3 gives the full variable domain: SAVISQKPSRDICQRGTSLTIQCQVDSQVTMMFWYRQQPGQSLTLIATANQGSEATYESGFVIDKFPISRPNLTFSTLTVSNMSPEDSSIYLCSVTLQVDPWRPQHFGDGTRLSIL.

As for this clonotype: The junction differs from germline at one of its ends, possibly a read error. The chain employs TRBV27 and TRBJ1-6; no reliable D call. Germline loops: CDR1 MNHEY, CDR2 SMNVEV (reference sequence). The CDR3 totals 15 residues. This chain's CDR3 is CASTTLGGLYSPPHF. As DNA, the CDR3 is TGTGCCAGCACCACCTTAGGAGGGCTGTATTCACCCCCCCACTTT.

The J gene is TRBJ2-3, the V gene TRBV5-1; 11 nucleotides agree with TRBD2. The CDR3 loop spans 15 amino acids. Germline values: CDR1 SGHRS, CDR2 YFSETQ. V shed 5 bases and J 2 bases; nucleotides not matched to a gene: 4. The CDR3 DNA follows: TGCGCCAGCAGGTTGACTAGCGGGACCACAGATACGCAGTATTTT. Amino acids: CASRLTSGTTDTQYF.

This clonotype turned up a few times. The chain uses TRBV19 and TRBJ2-1, with D maybe TRBD1 (6 bases). CDR3 length: 13 residues. Germline V gene lookup returns CDR1 LNHDA and CDR2 SQIVND (reference sequence). V lost 10 bases, J lost 8 bases, and 18 bases lay in between. Here the CDR3 DNA reads TGTGCCACCCAACAGGGTGAGGGGGATGAGCAGTTCTTC. Translation: CATQQGEGDEQFF.

The sample holds one count of this clonotype. The V call is TRBV6-5, the J call TRBJ2-5; D is uncertain. The ends were cut back, 5 bases at V and 12 bases at J, with 22 bases in the middle. There are 14 residues in the CDR3. Per germline, CDR1 MNHEY and CDR2 SVGAGI. As DNA, the CDR3 is TGTGCCAGCAGTGAACTATGGACCCAAGAGAACAAGTACTTC. It encodes CASSELWTQENKYF.

As for this clonotype: The junction departs from the called germline gene at one end, perhaps through a read error. The rearrangement joins TRBV29-1 to TRBJ1-1; possible D gene TRBD1, 5 bases. Germline V CDR1 and CDR2: SQVTM, ANQGSEA. The CDR3 runs 13 residues. The CDR3 bases are TGTAGCGTTGGAGGGTCGGGGGACACTGAAGCTTTCTTT. This sequence encodes CSVGGSGDTEAFF.

The chain employs TRBV20-1 and TRBJ2-1; TRBD2 aligns across 9 bases. V shed 0 bases and J 6 bases; nucleotides not matched to a gene: 12. This CDR3 contains 17 residues. Germline V gene lookup returns CDR1 DFQATT and CDR2 SNEGSKA (reference sequence). The CDR3 protein is CSARDPWGATSGNEQFF. CDR3 nucleotides: TGCAGTGCTAGAGACCCTTGGGGCGCGACTAGCGGCAATGAGCAGTTCTTC.

This clonotype was observed once. One base away lies a much larger clone, so this may be a sequencing read error. The conserved phenylalanine or tryptophan normally closing the CDR3 is absent here, so this likely arose from a read error. This sequence joins TRBV2 and TRBJ1-1; perhaps TRBD1 as D (5 bases). Germline V gene data show CDR1 as SNHLY and CDR2 as FYNNEI. Trimming shortened V by 5 bases and J by 0 bases, and 13 bases separated the two germline ends. The CDR3 covers 15 residues. CDR3 loop: CASSKGAGMNTEAFL. CDR3 nucleotides: TGTGCCAGCAGTAAAGGGGCAGGGATGAACACTGAAGCTTTCTTG.

The table lists this clonotype with a count of one. This chain connects TRBV6-5 to TRBJ1-1, with D uncertain. V was cut by 10 bases and J by 5 bases, with 23 bases left in between. Germline values: CDR1 MNHEY, CDR2 SVGAGI. The CDR3 sequence is 15 residues long. This CDR3 reads CAISDVGSGSTEAFF. Here the CDR3 DNA reads TGTGCCATTTCCGACGTAGGAAGTGGTAGTACTGAAGCTTTCTTT.

This chain joins TRBV7-9 and TRBJ2-1, with 7 bases aligning to TRBD1. Germline trimming cut 5 bases from V and 5 bases from J; bases unmatched to any gene: 9. In germline, CDR1 is SEHNR, CDR2 FQNEAQ (reference sequence). The CDR3 length is 15 residues. CDR3 in DNA: TGTGCCAGCAGCGCTCAGGGACAGCTTAACAATGAGCAGTTCTTC. Translated, it gives CASSAQGQLNNEQFF.

The rearrangement links TRBV9 to TRBJ1-2, with no clear D. V dropped 4 bases and J dropped 3 bases, with 10 bases sitting between them. Germline CDR1 SGDLS, CDR2 YYNGEE. This CDR3 spans 13 amino acids. This CDR3 reads CASSRVGYYGYTF. The CDR3 nucleotides are TGTGCCAGCAGCCGAGTGGGGTACTATGGCTACACCTTC.

Remarks on this clonotype: A much larger clone differs by one base, so this may be a read error. V usage is TRBV20-1 and J usage is TRBJ2-7, with D possibly TRBD1 on 6 matching bases. This CDR3 is 13 amino acids long. The V end lost 3 bases, the J end lost 1 base, and 10 bases lay between the germline ends. Germline CDR1 and CDR2: DFQATT and SNEGSKA (reference sequence). CDR3 in amino acids: CSARGDMSYEQYF. The CDR3 DNA sequence: TGCAGTGCTAGGGGGGACATGTCCTACGAGCAGTACTTC.

As to this clonotype: This may be a read error, as it is one base from a much larger clone. The chain uses TRBV20-1 and TRBJ1-2; 7 bases agree with TRBD1. The germline V gene has CDR1 DFQATT and CDR2 SNEGSKA (reference sequence). The CDR3 runs to 14 residues. The V segment lost 3 bases and the J segment 9 bases; nucleotides outside the gene matches: 13. CDR3 residues: CSARLGQMPGCYTF. For the CDR3, the DNA is TGCAGTGCTAGGTTGGGACAGATGCCTGGGTGCTACACCTTC.

The genes are TRBV10-3 and TRBJ2-7; TRBD2 matches at 12 bases. Unmatched junction bases numbered 8, after V lost 10 bases and J lost 7 bases. Germline V gives CDR1 ENHRY, CDR2 SYGVKD. The CDR3 consists of 13 residues. The CDR3 protein is CATLAGGPGEQYF. The CDR3 DNA sequence: TGTGCCACCCTAGCGGGAGGGCCTGGTGAGCAGTACTTC.

This clonotype came up a few times. The rearrangement links TRBV7-2 to TRBJ2-1, with D possibly matching TRBD2 (6 bases). Germline V gene sequence: CDR1 SGHTA, CDR2 FQGNSA. The CDR3 runs to 15 residues. The V end was cut by 5 bases, the J end by 4 bases, with 15 bases between. CDR3 in DNA: TGTGCCAGCAGCCCTCGCAGCGGGCAATACAATGAGCAGTTCTTC. Translating gives CASSPRSGQYNEQFF. Drawing the rest from reference TRBV7-2 and TRBJ2-1, the complete variable domain is GAGVSQSPSNKVTEKGKDVELRCDPISGHTALYWYRQSLGQGLEFLIYFQGNSAPDKSGLPSDRFSAERTGGSVSTLTIQRTQQEDSAVYLCASSPRSGQYNEQFFGPGTRLTVL.

The chain couples TRBV19 to TRBJ1-5; the D gene is possibly TRBD1 (5 bases). Germline V lookup: CDR1 LNHDA, CDR2 SQIVND (reference sequence). Trimming shortened V by 1 base and J by 7 bases, and 14 bases separated the two germline ends. The CDR3 contains 15 residues. The CDR3 nucleotides are TGTGCCAGTAGTATAGCCAAGCGGGGGGACCAGCCCCAGCATTTT. Its protein product is CASSIAKRGDQPQHF.

The chain combines TRBV7-2 with TRBJ2-3; a possible D gene is TRBD1 (5 bases). The CDR3 has 16 residues. The germline CDR1 and CDR2 sequences are SGHTA and FQGNSA. The V and J ends lost 4 bases and 2 bases respectively, with 16 bases between them. CDR3: CASSSQTALSTDTQYF. For the CDR3, the DNA is TGTGCCAGCAGCTCGCAGACAGCCCTATCCACAGATACGCAGTATTTT.

The rearrangement joins TRBV29-1 to TRBJ2-5; 10 bases fit TRBD1. Germline V CDR1 and CDR2: SQVTM, ANQGSEA. CDR3 size: 13 residues. The CDR3 is CIGGGDRGATQYF. For the CDR3, the DNA is TGCATCGGAGGGGGGGACAGGGGTGCGACCCAGTACTTC.